This T cell receptor beta chain is drawn from a study of T cells in Graves' hyperthyroidism and ophthalmopathy. Deletions cut 0 bases from V and 0 bases from J, with 8 bases between. Germline V gene lookup returns CDR1 DFQATT and CDR2 SNEGSKA (reference sequence). CDR3 length: 14 amino acids. This clonotype was detected only a few times. TCR beta CDR3 regions were amplified from RNA. Using the HTBI primer set, a first-round RT-PCR was run on the TCR CDR3. TCRdb reprocessed the multiplex PCR reads via MiXCR and lists one record per CDR3 protein. The table shows roughly 840,000 distinct CDR3 sequences, with about two fifths occurring only once.

The V call is TRBV20-1, the J call TRBJ1-1; D is ambiguous. This sequence was found in a young man with Graves' hyperthyroidism. Sequenced sample: blood. CDR3 protein: CSARDRSLNTEAFF. The CDR3 nucleotides are TGCAGTGCTAGAGATAGGAGCCTGAACACTGAAGCTTTCTTT.